Below are 14 T cell receptor beta chains sequenced from a single sample in a study of blood T cells in healthy people across ages. It was with a sample-barcoded 5' primer and a J-beta primer mix that a second PCR of roughly 7 to 12 cycles was run. MiXCR was run by TCRdb on the 5' RACE reads, yielding one entry per CDR3 protein. This table holds 600,000 to 1,000,000 distinct CDR3 sequences, roughly 50% found once. Sequencing was done on a sample of blood. Every receptor here comes from a man aged 30 to 39 in good health.

This clonotype was seen a handful of times. J is TRBJ1-2 and V is TRBV11-2; D not resolved. Trimming pared 2 bases from V and 7 bases from J, leaving 8 bases between. This CDR3 has 12 residues. From germline, CDR1 is SGHAT and CDR2 FQNNGV. As DNA, the CDR3 is TGTGCCAGCAGCTTATCTAAGGGTGGCTACACCTTC. This encodes CASSLSKGGYTF.

The chain employs TRBV24-1 and TRBJ2-1, with 10 bases fitting TRBD2. V gave up 4 bases and J gave up 1 base; unmatched junction bases: 3. CDR1 and CDR2 from the germline V gene are KGHDR and SFDVKD. This CDR3 has 16 residues. This CDR3 reads CATSDASGGSYNEQFF. In nucleotides, the CDR3 is TGTGCCACCAGTGACGCTAGCGGGGGTTCCTACAATGAGCAGTTCTTC.

V is TRBV29-1 and J is TRBJ1-2; no clear D. The CDR3 has 12 residues. V lost 4 bases to trimming and J lost 0 bases, with 6 bases between them. Germline-derived CDR1 and CDR2 are SQVTM and ANQGSEA. This CDR3 reads CSVVDPNYGYTF. CDR3 nucleotides: TGCAGCGTTGTAGACCCTAACTATGGCTACACCTTC.

The V and J genes are TRBV6-5 and TRBJ2-4; possible D gene TRBD1, 5 bases. Near its end, the DNA agrees better with TRBJ2-7, so the J call may be wrong. In germline, CDR1 is MNHEY, CDR2 SVGAGI. CDR3 length equals 12 residues. CDR3 sequence reads: CASSTGFYEQYF. CDR3 DNA sequence: TGTGCCAGCTCAACAGGATTTTACGAGCAGTACTTC.

The V and J genes are TRBV29-1 and TRBJ1-2; D is uncertain. The CDR3 runs 12 residues. Between the trimmed V and J ends, which lost 7 bases and 2 bases, there was a span of 11 bases. In germline, CDR1 is SQVTM, CDR2 ANQGSEA. The CDR3 bases are TGCAGCGGTTTTCCGGACAACTATGGCTACACCTTC. It codes for CSGFPDNYGYTF.

V is TRBV20-1 and J is TRBJ2-3; D might be TRBD1 (5 bases). The CDR3 sequence is 13 residues long. V lost 0 bases and J lost 4, with 8 bases in between. From germline, CDR1 is DFQATT and CDR2 SNEGSKA (reference sequence). CDR3 loop: CSARDQGSDTQYF. The DNA of the CDR3 is TGCAGTGCTAGAGATCAGGGCTCAGATACGCAGTATTTT.

This clonotype was found a few times. The chain uses TRBV5-1 and TRBJ2-1, with a weak D call TRBD2 (5 bases). This CDR3 is 16 amino acids long. The germline V and J ends were trimmed by 0 bases and 0 bases, with 10 bases remaining between them. In germline, CDR1 is SGHRS, CDR2 YFSETQ. CDR3 coding DNA: TGCGCCAGCAGCTTGGGAGCGGCGAGCTCCTACAATGAGCAGTTCTTC. Translating it yields CASSLGAASSYNEQFF.

The gene calls are TRBV18 and TRBJ2-7; 9 positions agree with TRBD1. Germline trimming cut 8 bases from V and 7 bases from J; bases unmatched to any gene: 12. This CDR3 spans 14 amino acids. Germline V lookup: CDR1 KGHSH, CDR2 LQKENI. CDR3 in amino acids: CASLRDRDSGEQYF. The DNA of the CDR3 is TGTGCCAGCCTCCGGGACAGGGATTCGGGGGAGCAGTACTTC.

The chain uses TRBV6-2 or TRBV6-3 and TRBJ2-1, with D perhaps being TRBD1 or TRBD2 (5 bases each). V was trimmed by 3 bases and J by 3 bases, leaving 12 bases between them. CDR1 and CDR2 from the germline V gene are MNHEY and SVGEGT. This CDR3 is built from 15 residues. CDR3 DNA sequence: TGTGCCAGCAGTTATCCGGCAGGGAGCTACAATGAGCAGTTCTTC. This translates into CASSYPAGSYNEQFF.

The chain carries TRBV7-2 and TRBJ1-2, with 7 bases that match TRBD1. V lost 8 bases, J lost 4 bases, and 10 bases stayed unmatched. The V gene's germline CDR1 is SGHTA and CDR2 FQGNSA. The CDR3 covers 14 residues. This chain's CDR3 is CASAPGQPFYGYTF. The CDR3 nucleotides are TGTGCCAGCGCTCCGGGACAGCCTTTCTATGGCTACACCTTC.

Points on this clonotype: This may arise from a read error, as a much more abundant clone is one base away. The CDR3 spells CASRTPQNIYGYTF. As DNA, the CDR3 is TGTGCCAGCAGGACGCCGCAGAATATCTATGGCTACACCTTC. The rearrangement links TRBV6-1 to TRBJ1-2; no firm D call. CDR3 length: 14 amino acids. V was cut by 6 bases and J by 4 bases, with 15 bases left in between. Per germline, CDR1 MNHNS and CDR2 SASEGT.

This sequence joins TRBV20-1 and TRBJ2-7, with a weak D call TRBD2 (5 bases). The CDR3 loop spans 15 amino acids. Per germline, CDR1 DFQATT and CDR2 SNEGSKA (reference sequence). V gave up 3 bases and J gave up 5 bases, with 20 bases separating them. CDR3 bases: TGCAGTGCTAGTAGGGTGGGGAGTCGGGTCGACGAGCAGTACTTC. It translates to CSASRVGSRVDEQYF.

This clonotype showed up just a few times. The chain joins TRBV4-2 to TRBJ2-1; D is unclear. Germline-derived CDR1 and CDR2 are LGHNA and YNFKEQ. CDR3 length: 12 residues. With 3 bases removed from V and 4 bases from J, the gap between germline ends came to 4 bases. The CDR3 region is CASSHRYNEQFF. Written as DNA, the CDR3 is TGTGCCAGCAGCCACCGATACAATGAGCAGTTCTTC.

The CDR3 sequence: CASSLVFGGELFF. CDR3 in DNA: TGTGCCAGCAGCTTAGTTTTCGGCGGGGAGCTGTTTTTT. The chain joins TRBV7-2 to TRBJ2-2; no clear D gene. The CDR3 runs to 13 residues. With 1 base removed from V and 7 bases from J, the gap between germline ends came to 7 bases. The germline V gene encodes CDR1 SGHTA and CDR2 FQGNSA.